This T cell receptor beta chain was recorded in a study of cytomegalovirus exposure and HLA in healthy donors. Study-level points and caveats: With high specificity and sensitivity, the classifier reportedly diagnosed cytomegalovirus status.

Concerning this clone itself: Its antigen is currently unknown.

Clones were sequenced by immunoSEQ multiplex PCR, and TCRdb holds only the in-frame ones, with some missing. The sample gives about 200,000 clones, around 86% of which show up once; 1.5% to 2% is in the top ten. The sample consisted of PBMCs. The sequence came from a young woman in good health and CMV-seropositive.

CDR3 protein: CASSLAGLGNTIYF. CDR3 nucleotides: TGTGCCAGCAGCTTAGCCGGGTTGGGAAACACCATATATTTT. V gene TRBV7-9 combines with J gene TRBJ1-3; D is uncertain. Trimming cost V 0 bases and J 4 bases, with 7 bases left between them. CDR3 size: 14 residues. From germline, CDR1 is SEHNR and CDR2 FQNEAQ (reference sequence).